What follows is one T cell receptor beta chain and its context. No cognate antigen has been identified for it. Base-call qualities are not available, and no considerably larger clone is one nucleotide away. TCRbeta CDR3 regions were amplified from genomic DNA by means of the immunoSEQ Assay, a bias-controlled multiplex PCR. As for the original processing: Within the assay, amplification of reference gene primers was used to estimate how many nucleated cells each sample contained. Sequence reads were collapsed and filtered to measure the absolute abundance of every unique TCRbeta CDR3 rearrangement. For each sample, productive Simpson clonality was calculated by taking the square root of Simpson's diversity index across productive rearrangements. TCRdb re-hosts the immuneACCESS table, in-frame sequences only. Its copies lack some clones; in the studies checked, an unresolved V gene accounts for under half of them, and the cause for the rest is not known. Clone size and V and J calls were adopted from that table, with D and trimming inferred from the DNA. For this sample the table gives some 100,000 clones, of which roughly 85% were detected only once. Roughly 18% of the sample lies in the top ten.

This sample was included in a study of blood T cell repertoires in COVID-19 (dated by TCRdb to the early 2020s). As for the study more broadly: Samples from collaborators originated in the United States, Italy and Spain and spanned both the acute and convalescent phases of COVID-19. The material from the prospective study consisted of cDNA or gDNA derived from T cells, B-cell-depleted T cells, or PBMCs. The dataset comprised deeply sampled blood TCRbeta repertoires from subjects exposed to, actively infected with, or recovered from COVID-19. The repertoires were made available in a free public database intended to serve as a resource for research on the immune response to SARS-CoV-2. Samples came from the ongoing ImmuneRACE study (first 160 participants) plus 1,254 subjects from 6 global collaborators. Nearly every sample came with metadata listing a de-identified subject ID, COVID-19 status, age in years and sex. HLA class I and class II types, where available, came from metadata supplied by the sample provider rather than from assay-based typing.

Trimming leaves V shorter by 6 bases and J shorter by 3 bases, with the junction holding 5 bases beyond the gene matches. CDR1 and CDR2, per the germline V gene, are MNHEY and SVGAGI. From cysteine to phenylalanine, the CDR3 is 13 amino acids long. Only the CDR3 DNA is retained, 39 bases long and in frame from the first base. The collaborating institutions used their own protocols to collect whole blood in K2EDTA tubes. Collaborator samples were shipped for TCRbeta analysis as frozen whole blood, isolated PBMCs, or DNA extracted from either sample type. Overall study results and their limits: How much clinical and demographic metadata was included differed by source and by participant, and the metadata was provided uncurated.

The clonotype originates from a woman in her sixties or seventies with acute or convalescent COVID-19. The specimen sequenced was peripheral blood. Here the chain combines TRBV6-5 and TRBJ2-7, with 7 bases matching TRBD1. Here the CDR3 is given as CASSPGQSYEQYF. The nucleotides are TGTGCCAGCAGCCCGGGACAGAGCTACGAGCAGTACTTC.